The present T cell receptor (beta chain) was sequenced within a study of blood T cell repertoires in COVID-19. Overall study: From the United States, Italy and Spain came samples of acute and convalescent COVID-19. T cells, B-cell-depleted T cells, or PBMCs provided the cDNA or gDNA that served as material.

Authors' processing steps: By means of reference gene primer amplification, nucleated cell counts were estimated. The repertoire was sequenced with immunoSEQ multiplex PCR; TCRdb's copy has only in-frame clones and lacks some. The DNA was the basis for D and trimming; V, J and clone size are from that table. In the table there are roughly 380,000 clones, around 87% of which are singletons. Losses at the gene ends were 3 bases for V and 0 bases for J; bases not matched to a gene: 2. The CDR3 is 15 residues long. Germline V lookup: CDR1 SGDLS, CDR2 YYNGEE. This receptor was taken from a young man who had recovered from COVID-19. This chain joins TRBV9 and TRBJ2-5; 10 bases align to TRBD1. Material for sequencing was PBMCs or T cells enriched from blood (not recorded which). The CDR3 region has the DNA TGTGCCAGCAGCGAGGGACAGGGGAACCAAGAGACCCAGTACTTC. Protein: CASSEGQGNQETQYF.